This T cell receptor (beta chain) was sequenced during a study of post-analysis software for immune sequencing data. Study in general: Patients with relapsing-remitting, secondary progressive and progressive-relapsing multiple sclerosis courses were all represented. Study-level findings and limits: Controls showed significantly higher normalized Chao1 diversity than did multiple sclerosis patients. Among several TRBV segments more frequent in patients than controls were TRBV5-6, TRBV5-1 and TRBV20-1. Samples from one preparation batch, clustered by F measure, grouped strongly together.

V was trimmed by 4 bases and J by 6 bases, leaving 17 bases between them. Germline V gene data show CDR1 as SGHRS and CDR2 as YFSETQ. The CDR3 has 14 residues. With respect to this clonotype: Its antigen is as yet unknown.

Incorporated into the TCR beta cDNA libraries were unique molecular identifiers, which served to reduce PCR and sequencing biases. TCRdb reprocessed the PCR reads via MiXCR and lists one record per CDR3 protein. The table has 750,000 to 950,000 distinct CDR3 sequences, roughly 58% seen once; the top ten hold about 4.8%. V gene TRBV5-1 combines with J gene TRBJ2-7, with unresolved D. The receptor comes from a girl aged 5-17 years with multiple sclerosis. The sample taken for sequencing was blood. The CDR3 region has the DNA TGCGCCAGCAGCATAGGATCGGATTGGCGCGAGCAGTACTTC. Its protein is CASSIGSDWREQYF.